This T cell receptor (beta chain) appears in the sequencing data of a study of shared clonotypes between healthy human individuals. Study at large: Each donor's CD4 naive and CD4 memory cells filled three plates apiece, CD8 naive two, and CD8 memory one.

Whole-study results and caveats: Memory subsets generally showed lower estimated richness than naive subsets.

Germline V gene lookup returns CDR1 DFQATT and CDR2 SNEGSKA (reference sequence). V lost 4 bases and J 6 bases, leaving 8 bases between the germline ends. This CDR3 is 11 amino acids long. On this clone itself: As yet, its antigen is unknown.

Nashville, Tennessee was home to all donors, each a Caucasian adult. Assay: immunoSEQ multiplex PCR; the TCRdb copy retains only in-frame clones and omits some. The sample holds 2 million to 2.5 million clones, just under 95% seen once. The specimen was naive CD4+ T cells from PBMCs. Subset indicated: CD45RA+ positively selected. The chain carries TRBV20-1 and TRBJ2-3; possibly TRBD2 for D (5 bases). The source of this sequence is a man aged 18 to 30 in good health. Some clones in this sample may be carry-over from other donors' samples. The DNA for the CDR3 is TGCAGTGCTACACGAGGGGATACGCAGTATTTT. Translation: CSATRGDTQYF.